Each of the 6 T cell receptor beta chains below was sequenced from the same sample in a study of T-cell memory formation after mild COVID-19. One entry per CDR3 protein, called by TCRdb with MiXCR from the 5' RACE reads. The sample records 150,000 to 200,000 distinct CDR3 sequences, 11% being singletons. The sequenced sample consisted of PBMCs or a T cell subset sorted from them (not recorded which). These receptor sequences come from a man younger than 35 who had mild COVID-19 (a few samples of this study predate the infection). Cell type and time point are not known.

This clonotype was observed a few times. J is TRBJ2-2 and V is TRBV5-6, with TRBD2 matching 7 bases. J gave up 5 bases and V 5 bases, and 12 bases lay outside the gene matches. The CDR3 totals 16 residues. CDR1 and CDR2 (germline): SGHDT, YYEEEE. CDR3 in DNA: TGTGCCAGCAGTTCGTTTCAGCGGGGAGGTACCGGGGAGCTGTTTTTT. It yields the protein CASSSFQRGGTGELFF.

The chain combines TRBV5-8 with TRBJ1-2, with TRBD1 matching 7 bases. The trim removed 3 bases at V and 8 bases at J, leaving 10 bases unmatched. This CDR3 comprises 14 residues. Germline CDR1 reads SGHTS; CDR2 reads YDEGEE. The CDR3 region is CASSYRDSLLGYTF. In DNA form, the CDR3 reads TGTGCCAGCAGCTACCGGGACAGCCTCCTCGGCTACACCTTC. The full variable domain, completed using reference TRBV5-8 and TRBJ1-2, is EAGVTQSPTHLIKTRGQQATLRCSPISGHTSVYWYQQALGLGLQFLLWYDEGEERNRGNFPPRFSGRQFPNYSSELNVNALELEDSALYLCASSYRDSLLGYTFGSGTRLTVV.

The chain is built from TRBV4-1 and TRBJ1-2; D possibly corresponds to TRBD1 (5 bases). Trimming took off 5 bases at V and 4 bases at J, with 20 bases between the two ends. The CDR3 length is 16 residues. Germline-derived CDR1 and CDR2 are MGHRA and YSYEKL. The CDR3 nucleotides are TGCGCCAGCAGCTCCCACGGGGCACCGGGTGGCTATGGCTACACCTTC. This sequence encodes CASSSHGAPGGYGYTF.

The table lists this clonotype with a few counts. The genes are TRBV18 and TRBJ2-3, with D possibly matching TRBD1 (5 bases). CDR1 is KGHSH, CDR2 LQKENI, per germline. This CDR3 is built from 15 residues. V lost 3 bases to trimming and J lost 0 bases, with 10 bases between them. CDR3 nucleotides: TGTGCCAGCTCACCCTCCTCAGGGAGCACAGATACGCAGTATTTT. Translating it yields CASSPSSGSTDTQYF.

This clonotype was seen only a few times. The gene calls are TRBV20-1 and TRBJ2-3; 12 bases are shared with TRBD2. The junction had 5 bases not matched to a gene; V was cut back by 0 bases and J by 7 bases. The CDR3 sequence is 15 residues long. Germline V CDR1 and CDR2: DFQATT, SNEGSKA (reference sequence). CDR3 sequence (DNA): TGCAGTGCTAGAGATGCTAGCGGGGGGGCAAATACGCAGTATTTT. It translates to CSARDASGGANTQYF.

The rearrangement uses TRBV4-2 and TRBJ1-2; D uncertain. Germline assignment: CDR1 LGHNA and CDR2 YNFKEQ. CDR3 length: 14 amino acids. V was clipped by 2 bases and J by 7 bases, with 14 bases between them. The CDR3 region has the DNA TGTGCCAGCAGCCAACTAGACGCAACTATTGGCTACACCTTC. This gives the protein CASSQLDATIGYTF.